Below are 13 T cell receptor beta chains sequenced from a single sample in a study of cytotoxic CD8 clonotypes in ibrutinib-treated CLL. Repertoires were generated with immunoSEQ multiplex PCR, while TCRdb's copy carries only in-frame clones and drops some. The table has about 160,000 clones, roughly 80% seen once. Material: PBMCs, obtained after 12 months of ibrutinib treatment. These TCRs come from a human donor with chronic lymphocytic leukemia.

This clone was counted at least ten times. J is TRBJ1-2 and V is TRBV30; 7 nucleotides align to TRBD1. Germline trimming cut 2 bases from V and 2 bases from J; bases unmatched to any gene: 2. Germline V gene lookup returns CDR1 GTSNPN and CDR2 SVGIG (reference sequence). The CDR3 has 13 residues. CDR3 amino acids: CAWSTTGNYGYTF. For the CDR3, the DNA is TGTGCCTGGAGTACGACAGGGAACTATGGCTACACCTTC. The complete variable domain, with remaining parts taken from reference TRBV30 and TRBJ1-2, reads SQTIHQWPATLVQPVGSPLSLECTVEGTSNPNLYWYRQAAGRGLQLLFYSVGIGQISSEVPQNLSASRPQDRQFILSSKKLLLSDSGFYLCAWSTTGNYGYTFGSGTRLTVV.

The J gene is TRBJ1-1, the V gene TRBV5-1; D may be TRBD1 (6 bases). Deletions cut 1 base from V and 6 bases from J, with 22 bases between. CDR3 size: 17 residues. Looked up from germline, CDR1 is SGHRS and CDR2 is YFSETQ. The CDR3 protein is CASSLTTGTPRAAEAFF. CDR3 DNA: TGCGCCAGCAGCTTGACCACCGGGACACCAAGGGCCGCTGAAGCTTTCTTT.

This clone appeared a few times. The chain is built from TRBV11-3 and TRBJ2-3, with 15 bases aligning to TRBD2. The CDR3 is 17 amino acids. Germline V gene sequence: CDR1 SGHNT, CDR2 YENEEA. The V gene end was trimmed by 4 bases and the J gene end by 4 bases; junction bases not matched to a gene: 6. The CDR3 region is CASSSRGTSGRPDTQYF. In nucleotides, the CDR3 is TGTGCCAGCAGCTCTCGTGGGACTAGCGGGAGGCCAGATACGCAGTATTTT. The entire variable domain, with the rest obtained from reference TRBV11-3 and TRBJ2-3, is as follows: EAGVVQSPRYKIIEKKQPVAFWCNPISGHNTLYWYLQNLGQGPELLIRYENEEAVDDSQLPKDRFSAERLKGVDSTLKIQPAELGDSAVYLCASSSRGTSGRPDTQYFGPGTRLTVL.

V is TRBV6-1 and J is TRBJ1-1; D ambiguous. Germline CDR1 reads MNHNS; CDR2 reads SASEGT. This CDR3 comprises 13 residues. Trimming left V 5 bases short and J 4 bases short, with 11 bases between. The DNA for the CDR3 is TGTGCCAGCAGTTCCAGGCTAAGCACTGAAGCTTTCTTT. This gives the protein CASSSRLSTEAFF.

The chain joins TRBV9 to TRBJ2-3, with TRBD1 matching 10 bases. With 3 bases clipped from V and 2 bases from J, the junction kept 3 bases outside the gene matches. This CDR3 spans 15 amino acids. Germline lookup yields CDR1 SGDLS and CDR2 YYNGEE. The CDR3 DNA sequence: TGTGCCAGCAGCGAGAGACAGGGGGCCACAGATACGCAGTATTTT. Amino acids: CASSERQGATDTQYF. The whole variable domain, remainder taken from reference TRBV9 and TRBJ2-3, is DSGVTQTPKHLITATGQRVTLRCSPRSGDLSVYWYQQSLDQGLQFLIQYYNGEERAKGNILERFSAQQFPDLHSELNLSSLELGDSALYFCASSERQGATDTQYFGPGTRLTVL.

In this sample, this clone turned up a few times. The chain recombines TRBV18 with TRBJ1-1; tentatively, D is TRBD1 (6 bases). V was trimmed by 8 bases and J by 4 bases, leaving 17 bases between them. Germline V gene sequence: CDR1 KGHSH, CDR2 LQKENI. The CDR3 spans 14 residues. This chain's CDR3 is CASQLNRESTEAFF. In DNA, the CDR3 is TGTGCCAGCCAACTAAACAGGGAAAGCACTGAAGCTTTCTTT.

The chain employs TRBV7-2 and TRBJ2-3, with D possibly TRBD2 on 6 matching bases. The CDR3 runs 15 residues. V lost 2 bases and J lost 2, with 11 bases in between. Germline V lookup: CDR1 SGHTA, CDR2 FQGNSA. The CDR3 loop is CASSLTGSPTDTQYF. The DNA of the CDR3 is TGTGCCAGCAGCTTAACCGGGAGTCCCACAGATACGCAGTATTTT.

The gene calls are TRBV15 and TRBJ1-2; possible D gene TRBD1, 6 bases. Germline-derived CDR1 and CDR2 are LNHNV and YYDKDF (reference sequence). V was clipped by 6 bases and J by 1 base, with 9 bases between them. This CDR3 has 13 residues. Written as DNA, the CDR3 is TGTGCCACCAGGTTGGACAGTAACTATGGCTACACCTTC. Its protein is CATRLDSNYGYTF.

The chain couples TRBV19 to TRBJ1-5; no firm D call. Trimming took 11 bases from V and 7 from J, leaving 6 bases between them. CDR3 length: 9 amino acids. Germline CDR1 and CDR2: LNHDA and SQIVND (reference sequence). CDR3 loop: CAAGQPQHF. In DNA form, the CDR3 reads TGTGCCGCCGGGCAGCCCCAGCATTTT.

The chain combines TRBV7-2 with TRBJ2-3, with 8 positions matching TRBD2. V trimming: 5 bases; J trimming: 6 bases; junction bases outside the gene matches: 10. The length of the CDR3 is 15 residues. Germline-derived CDR1 and CDR2 are SGHTA and FQGNSA. DNA of the CDR3: TGTGCCAGCAGCCCCGGGACTAGAGGTTTGGATACGCAGTATTTT. Residues: CASSPGTRGLDTQYF.

The V gene is TRBV28, the J gene TRBJ1-6, with TRBD1 identical over 9 bases. This CDR3 region has 16 residues. The germline V gene has CDR1 MDHEN and CDR2 SYDVKM. With V trimmed by 5 bases and J by 2 bases, 4 bases remained unmatched. CDR3 in amino acids: CASSLDRGPYNSPLHF. Written as DNA, the CDR3 is TGTGCCAGCAGTCTGGACAGGGGTCCCTATAATTCACCCCTCCACTTT.

This clone was counted a few times. The V and J genes are TRBV5-5 and TRBJ1-5; unclear D gene. CDR1 SGHKS and CDR2 YYEKEE come from the germline V gene (reference sequence). CDR3 size: 12 residues. Trimming shortened V by 0 bases and J by 9 bases, and 7 bases separated the two germline ends. CDR3 region: CASSLGGSPQHF. The CDR3 DNA is TGTGCCAGCAGCTTGGGAGGGTCGCCCCAGCATTTT.

The chain employs TRBV5-4 and TRBJ2-7; D is unclear. V gave up 2 bases and J gave up 6 bases, with 9 bases separating them. The CDR3 covers 12 residues. Looked up from germline, CDR1 is SGHNT and CDR2 is YYREEE (reference sequence). CDR3 DNA sequence: TGTGCCAGCAGCTTCATCGACCGCGAGCAGTACTTC. As protein: CASSFIDREQYF.